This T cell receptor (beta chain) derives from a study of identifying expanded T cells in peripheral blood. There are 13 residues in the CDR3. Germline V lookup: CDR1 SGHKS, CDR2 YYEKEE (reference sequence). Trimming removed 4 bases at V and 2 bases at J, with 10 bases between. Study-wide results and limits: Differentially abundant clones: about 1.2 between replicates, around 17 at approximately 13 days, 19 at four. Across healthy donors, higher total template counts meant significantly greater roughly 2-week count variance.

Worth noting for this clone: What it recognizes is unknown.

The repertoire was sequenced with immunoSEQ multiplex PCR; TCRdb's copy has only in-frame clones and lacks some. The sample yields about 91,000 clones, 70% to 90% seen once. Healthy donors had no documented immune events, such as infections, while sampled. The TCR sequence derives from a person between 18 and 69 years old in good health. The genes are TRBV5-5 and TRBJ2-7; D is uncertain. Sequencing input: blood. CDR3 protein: CASSSTVPYEQYF. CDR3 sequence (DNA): TGTGCCAGCAGCAGCACAGTTCCCTACGAGCAGTACTTC.